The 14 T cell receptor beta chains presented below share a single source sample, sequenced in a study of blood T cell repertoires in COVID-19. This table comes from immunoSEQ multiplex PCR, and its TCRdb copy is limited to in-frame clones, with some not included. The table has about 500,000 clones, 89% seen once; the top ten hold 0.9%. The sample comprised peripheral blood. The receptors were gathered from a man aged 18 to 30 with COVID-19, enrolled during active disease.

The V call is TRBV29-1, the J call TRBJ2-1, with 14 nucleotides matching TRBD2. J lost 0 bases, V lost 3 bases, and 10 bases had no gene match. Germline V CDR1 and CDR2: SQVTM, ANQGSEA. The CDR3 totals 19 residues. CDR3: CSVESFGTSGGRSYNEQFF. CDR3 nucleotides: TGCAGCGTTGAGTCATTTGGGACTAGCGGGGGACGCTCCTACAATGAGCAGTTCTTC.

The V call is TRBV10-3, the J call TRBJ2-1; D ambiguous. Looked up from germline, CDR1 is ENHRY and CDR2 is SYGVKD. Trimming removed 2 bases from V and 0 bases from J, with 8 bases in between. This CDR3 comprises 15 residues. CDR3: CAISESGRSYNEQFF. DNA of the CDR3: TGTGCCATCAGTGAGAGTGGGCGCTCCTACAATGAGCAGTTCTTC.

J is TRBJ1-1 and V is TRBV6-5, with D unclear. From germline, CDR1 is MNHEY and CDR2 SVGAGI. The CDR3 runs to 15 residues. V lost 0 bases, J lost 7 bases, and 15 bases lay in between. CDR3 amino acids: CASSYSRLVSSEAFF. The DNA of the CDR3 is TGTGCCAGCAGTTACTCGAGGCTGGTATCGAGTGAAGCTTTCTTT.

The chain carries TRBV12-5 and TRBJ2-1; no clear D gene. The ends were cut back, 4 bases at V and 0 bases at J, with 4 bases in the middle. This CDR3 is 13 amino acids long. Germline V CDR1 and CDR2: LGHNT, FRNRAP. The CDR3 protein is CASGSLSYNEQFF. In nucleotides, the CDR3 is TGTGCTAGTGGTTCCCTCTCCTACAATGAGCAGTTCTTC.

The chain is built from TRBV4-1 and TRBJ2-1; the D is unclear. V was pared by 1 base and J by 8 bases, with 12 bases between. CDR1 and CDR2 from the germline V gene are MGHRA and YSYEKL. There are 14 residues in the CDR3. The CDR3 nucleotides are TGCGCCAGCAGCCAAGTTGCAGGAATTCATGAGCAGTTCTTC. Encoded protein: CASSQVAGIHEQFF.

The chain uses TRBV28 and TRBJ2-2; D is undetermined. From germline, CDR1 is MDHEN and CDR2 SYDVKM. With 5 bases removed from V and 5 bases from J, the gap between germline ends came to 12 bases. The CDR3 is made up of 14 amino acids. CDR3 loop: CASSPLSGTGELFF. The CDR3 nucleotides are TGTGCCAGCAGTCCCCTCTCCGGGACCGGGGAGCTGTTTTTT. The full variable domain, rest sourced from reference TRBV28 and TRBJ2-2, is DVKVTQSSRYLVKRTGEKVFLECVQDMDHENMFWYRQDPGLGLRLIYFSYDVKMKEKGDIPEGYSVSREKKERFSLILESASTNQTSMYLCASSPLSGTGELFFGEGSRLTVL.

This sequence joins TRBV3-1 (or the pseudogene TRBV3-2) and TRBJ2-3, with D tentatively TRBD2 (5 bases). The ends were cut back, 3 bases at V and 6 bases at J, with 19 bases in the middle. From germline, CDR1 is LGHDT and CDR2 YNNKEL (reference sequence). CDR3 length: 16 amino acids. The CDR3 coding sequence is TGTGCCAGCAGCCATCGTCAGGCTGGGGAGACGGATACGCAGTATTTT. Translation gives CASSHRQAGETDTQYF.

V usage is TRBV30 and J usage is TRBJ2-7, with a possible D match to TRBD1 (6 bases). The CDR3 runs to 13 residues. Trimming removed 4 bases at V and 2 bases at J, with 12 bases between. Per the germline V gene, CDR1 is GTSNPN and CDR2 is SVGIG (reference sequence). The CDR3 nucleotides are TGTGCCTGGATCTGGACAGAGGCCTACGAGCAGTACTTC. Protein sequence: CAWIWTEAYEQYF.

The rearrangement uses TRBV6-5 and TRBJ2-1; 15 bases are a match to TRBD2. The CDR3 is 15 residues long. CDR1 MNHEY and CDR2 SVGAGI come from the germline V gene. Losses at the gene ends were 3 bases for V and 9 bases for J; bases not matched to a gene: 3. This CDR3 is CASSYGLAGGVEQFF. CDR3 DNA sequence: TGTGCCAGCAGTTATGGACTAGCGGGAGGGGTTGAGCAGTTCTTC.

The CDR3: CSVTGTGFYEQYF. The CDR3, as DNA: TGCAGCGTGACCGGGACAGGGTTCTACGAGCAGTACTTC. This chain links TRBV29-1 with TRBJ2-7, with 9 nucleotides matching TRBD1. Germline CDR1 reads SQVTM; CDR2 reads ANQGSEA. The CDR3 is 13 amino acids. The junction had 6 bases not matched to a gene; V was cut back by 6 bases and J by 3 bases.

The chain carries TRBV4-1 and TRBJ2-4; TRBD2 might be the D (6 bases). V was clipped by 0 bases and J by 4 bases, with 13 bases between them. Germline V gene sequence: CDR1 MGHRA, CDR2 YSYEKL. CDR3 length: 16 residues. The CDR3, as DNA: TGCGCCAGCAGCCAAGAGAGAATAGCGGTTAAAAACATTCAGTACTTC. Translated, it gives CASSQERIAVKNIQYF.

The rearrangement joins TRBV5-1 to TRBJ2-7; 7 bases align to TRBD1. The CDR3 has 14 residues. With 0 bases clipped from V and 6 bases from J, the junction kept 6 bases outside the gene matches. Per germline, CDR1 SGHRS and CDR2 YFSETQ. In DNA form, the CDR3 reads TGCGCCAGCAGCTTGGACAGGGGAACAATCGAGCAGTACTTC. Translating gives CASSLDRGTIEQYF.

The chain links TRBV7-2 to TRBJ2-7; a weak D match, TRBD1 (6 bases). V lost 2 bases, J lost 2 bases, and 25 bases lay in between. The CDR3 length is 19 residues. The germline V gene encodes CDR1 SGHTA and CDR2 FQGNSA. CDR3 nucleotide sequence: TGTGCCAGCAGCTTAATTTCTGGTAGACTCCCTGGGGGCCCCTACGAGCAGTACTTC. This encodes CASSLISGRLPGGPYEQYF.

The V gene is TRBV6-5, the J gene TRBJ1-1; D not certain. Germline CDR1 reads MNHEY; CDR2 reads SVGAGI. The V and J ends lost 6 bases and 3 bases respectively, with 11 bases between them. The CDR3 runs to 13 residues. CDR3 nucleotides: TGTGCCAGCAGGAGGGAAGGATACACTGAAGCTTTCTTT. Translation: CASRREGYTEAFF.